This T cell receptor (beta chain) comes out of a study of human thymus T cells. CDR1 and CDR2 from the germline V gene are MDHEN and SYDVKM. The CDR3 length is 17 residues. The V gene end was trimmed by 3 bases and the J gene end by 0 bases; junction bases not matched to a gene: 8. About this clone: Its specificity is unknown.

Study-wide points: Thymic and blood repertoires seemed to favor certain V and J genes. The related literature has documented a marked overlap of thymic repertoires among unrelated individuals.

From resections taken during corrective heart surgery, the thymus tissue was obtained. Samples came from healthy Finnish infants during open corrective cardiac surgery. Libraries were prepared by immunoSEQ multiplex PCR; TCRdb keeps only in-frame clonotypes and omits some of them. The data hold tens of thousands of clones, with around 96% observed a single time. The chain uses TRBV28 and TRBJ2-7, with TRBD1 matching 10 bases. This receptor was identified in a boy in the first two years of life with a congenital heart defect but otherwise immunologically healthy. Sequenced sample: thymus tissue. DNA for the CDR3: TGTGCCAGCAGTTTGGGACAGGGGCCATCGAGCTCCTACGAGCAGTACTTC. This encodes CASSLGQGPSSSYEQYF.